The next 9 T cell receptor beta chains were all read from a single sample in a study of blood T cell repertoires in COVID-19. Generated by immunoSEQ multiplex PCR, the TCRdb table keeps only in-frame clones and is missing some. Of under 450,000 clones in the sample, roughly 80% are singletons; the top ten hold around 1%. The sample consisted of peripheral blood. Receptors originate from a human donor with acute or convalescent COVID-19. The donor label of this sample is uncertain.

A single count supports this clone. The CDR3 bases are TGCGCCAGCAGCTTAGGGACAGGGTACGGCACTGAAGCTTTCTTT. The encoded protein is CASSLGTGYGTEAFF. This chain joins TRBV5-1 and TRBJ1-1, with 9 bases aligning to TRBD1. V lost 2 bases and J lost 4; bases outside the gene matches: 6. The CDR3 is 15 residues long. Germline V lookup: CDR1 SGHRS, CDR2 YFSETQ.

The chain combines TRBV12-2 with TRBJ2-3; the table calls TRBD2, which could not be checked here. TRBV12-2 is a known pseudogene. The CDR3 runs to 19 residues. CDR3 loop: CASRLLWRTSGGEADTQYF. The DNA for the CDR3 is TGTGCAAGTCGCTTATTATGGAGGACTAGCGGGGGGGAGGCAGATACGCAGTATTTT.

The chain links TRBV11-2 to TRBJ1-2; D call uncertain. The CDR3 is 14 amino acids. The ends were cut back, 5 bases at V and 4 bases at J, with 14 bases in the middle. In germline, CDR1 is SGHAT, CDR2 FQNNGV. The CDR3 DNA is TGTGCCAGCAGCGGGCGCGCAGCGGGCTATGGCTACACCTTC. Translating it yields CASSGRAAGYGYTF.

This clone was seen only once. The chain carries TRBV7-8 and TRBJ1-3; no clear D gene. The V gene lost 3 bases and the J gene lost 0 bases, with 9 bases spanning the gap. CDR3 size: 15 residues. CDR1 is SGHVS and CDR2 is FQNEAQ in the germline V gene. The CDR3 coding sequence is TGTGCCAGCAGCTTCTTCACAGCCTCTGGAAACACCATATATTTT. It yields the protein CASSFFTASGNTIYF.

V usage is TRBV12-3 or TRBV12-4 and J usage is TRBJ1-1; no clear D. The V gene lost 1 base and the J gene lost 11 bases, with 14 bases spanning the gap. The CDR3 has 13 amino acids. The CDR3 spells CASSLGGILEAFF. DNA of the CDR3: TGTGCCAGCAGTTTAGGCGGTATCCTTGAGGCTTTCTTT.

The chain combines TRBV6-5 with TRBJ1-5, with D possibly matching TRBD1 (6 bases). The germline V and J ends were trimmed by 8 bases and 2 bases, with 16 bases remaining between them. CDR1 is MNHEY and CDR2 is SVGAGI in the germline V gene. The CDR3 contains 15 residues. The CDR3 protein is CASARQERGNQPQHF. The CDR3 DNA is TGTGCCAGCGCGAGACAGGAGAGAGGCAATCAGCCCCAGCATTTT.

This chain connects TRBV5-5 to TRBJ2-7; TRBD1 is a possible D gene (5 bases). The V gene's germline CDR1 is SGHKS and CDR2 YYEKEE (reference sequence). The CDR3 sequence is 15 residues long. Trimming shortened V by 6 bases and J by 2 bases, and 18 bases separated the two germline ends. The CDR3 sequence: CASTPQVAGTYEQYF. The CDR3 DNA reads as TGTGCCAGCACCCCCCAAGTAGCAGGGACCTACGAGCAGTACTTC.

As DNA, the CDR3 is TGTGCCAGCAGTCCCGGGACAAACAAAAACATTCAGTACTTC. Encoded protein: CASSPGTNKNIQYF. This chain joins TRBV4-2 and TRBJ2-4, with TRBD1 as a possible D gene (6 bases). The CDR3 runs 14 residues. Per the germline V gene, CDR1 is LGHNA and CDR2 is YNFKEQ. The V end lost 6 bases, the J end lost 3 bases, and 12 bases lay between the germline ends.

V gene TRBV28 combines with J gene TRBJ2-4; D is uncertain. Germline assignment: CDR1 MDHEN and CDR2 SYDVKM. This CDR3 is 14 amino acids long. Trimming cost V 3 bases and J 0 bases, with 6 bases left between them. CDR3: CASSLPGAKNIQYF. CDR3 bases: TGTGCCAGCAGTTTGCCCGGAGCCAAAAACATTCAGTACTTC.